This TCR beta chain originates from a study of cytomegalovirus exposure and HLA in healthy donors. For this clone: The antigen is not known.

With 4 bases removed from V and 5 bases from J, the gap between germline ends came to 12 bases. The CDR3 covers 15 residues. In germline, CDR1 is SGHVS, CDR2 FQNEAQ. Primers: 60 Vbeta forward and 13 Jbeta reverse. Clones were read by immunoSEQ multiplex PCR, and TCRdb kept only the in-frame ones, dropping some. The data contain about 130,000 clones, about 70% of them singletons. Whole-study results and caveats: One cluster of highly shared sequence variants probably arose as a sequencing artifact. Previous analysis showed most TCR beta V segments were productive about 90% or about 30% of the time. Most TCR sequences were uncommon, yet certain public TCRs appeared in many donors.

The TCR was taken from a woman aged 60-75 years in good health and CMV-seropositive. The specimen sequenced was PBMCs. V usage is TRBV7-8 and J usage is TRBJ1-6; a possible D gene is TRBD1 (5 bases). CDR3 in DNA: TGTGCCAGCAGCTCCCGGACATTGAATAATTCACCCCTCCACTTT. It specifies CASSSRTLNNSPLHF.